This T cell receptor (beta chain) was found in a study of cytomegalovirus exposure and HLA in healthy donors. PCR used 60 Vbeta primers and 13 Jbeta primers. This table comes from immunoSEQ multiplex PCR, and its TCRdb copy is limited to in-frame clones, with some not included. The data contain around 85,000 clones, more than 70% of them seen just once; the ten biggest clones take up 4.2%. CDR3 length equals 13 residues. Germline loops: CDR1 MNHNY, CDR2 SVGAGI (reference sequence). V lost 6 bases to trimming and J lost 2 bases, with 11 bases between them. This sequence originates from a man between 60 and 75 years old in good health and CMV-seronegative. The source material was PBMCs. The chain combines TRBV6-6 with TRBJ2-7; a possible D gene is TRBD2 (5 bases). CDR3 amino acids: CASRRDPPYEQYF. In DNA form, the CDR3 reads TGTGCCAGCAGGAGGGATCCCCCCTACGAGCAGTACTTC.